The subject of this entry is one TCR beta chain. The data were produced by immunoSEQ multiplex PCR, yet TCRdb's version contains in-frame clones alone and is incomplete. The data contain around 260,000 clones, about 86% of them seen just once; the ten biggest clones take up 3.6%. The CDR3 has 14 amino acids. CDR1 SQVTM and CDR2 ANQGSEA come from the germline V gene. The trim removed 7 bases at V and 2 bases at J, leaving 9 bases unmatched. The data stem from a study of blood T cell repertoires in COVID-19. Study summary: Samples taken during acute and convalescent COVID-19 were collected in the United States, Italy and Spain.

This clonotype was sampled from a man aged 18 to 29 with active or convalescent COVID-19. Sample: peripheral blood. J is TRBJ2-7 and V is TRBV29-1, with 9 bases lining up with TRBD1. The CDR3 loop is CSAVGTGWAYEQYF. The CDR3 DNA follows: TGCAGCGCAGTCGGGACAGGGTGGGCCTACGAGCAGTACTTC.